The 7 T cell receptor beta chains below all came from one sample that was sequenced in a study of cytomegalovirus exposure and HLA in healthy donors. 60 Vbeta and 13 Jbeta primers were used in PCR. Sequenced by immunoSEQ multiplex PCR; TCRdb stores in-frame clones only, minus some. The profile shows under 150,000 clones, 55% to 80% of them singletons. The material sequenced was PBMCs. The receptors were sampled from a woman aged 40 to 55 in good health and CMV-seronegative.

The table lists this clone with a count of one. In nucleotides, the CDR3 is TGTGCCAGCAGCCCAGGGACAGGTCCGGACTATGGCTACACCTTC. Its protein is CASSPGTGPDYGYTF. This chain joins TRBV11-2 and TRBJ1-2, with 8 nucleotides matching TRBD1. V shed 5 bases, J shed 3 bases, and the junction held 8 bases outside the gene matches. From germline, CDR1 is SGHAT and CDR2 FQNNGV. The CDR3 has 15 amino acids.

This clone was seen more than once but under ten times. This chain's CDR3 is CATSRDKGDQPQHF. CDR3 nucleotide sequence: TGTGCCACCAGCAGAGATAAGGGGGATCAGCCCCAGCATTTT. The chain links TRBV15 to TRBJ1-5, with D possibly matching TRBD1 (6 bases). The CDR3 consists of 14 residues. The V end was cut by 0 bases, the J end by 5 bases, with 8 bases between. The germline V gene encodes CDR1 LNHNV and CDR2 YYDKDF (reference sequence). The full variable domain, completed using reference TRBV15 and TRBJ1-5, is DAMVIQNPRYQVTQFGKPVTLSCSQTLNHNVMYWYQQKSSQAPKLLFHYYDKDFNNEADTPDNFQSRRPNTSFCFLDIRSPGLGDTAMYLCATSRDKGDQPQHFGDGTRLSIL.

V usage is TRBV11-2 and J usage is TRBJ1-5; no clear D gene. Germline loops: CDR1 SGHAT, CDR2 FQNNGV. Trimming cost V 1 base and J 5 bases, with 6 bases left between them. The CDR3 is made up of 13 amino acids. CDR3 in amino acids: CASSLGGDQPQHF. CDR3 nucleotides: TGTGCCAGCAGCTTAGGCGGGGATCAGCCCCAGCATTTT.

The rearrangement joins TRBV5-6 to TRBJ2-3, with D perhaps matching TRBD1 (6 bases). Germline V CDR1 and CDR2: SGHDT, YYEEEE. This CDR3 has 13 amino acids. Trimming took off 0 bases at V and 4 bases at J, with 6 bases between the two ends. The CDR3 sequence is CASSLGTADTQYF. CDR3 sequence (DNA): TGTGCCAGCAGCTTGGGGACAGCAGATACGCAGTATTTT.

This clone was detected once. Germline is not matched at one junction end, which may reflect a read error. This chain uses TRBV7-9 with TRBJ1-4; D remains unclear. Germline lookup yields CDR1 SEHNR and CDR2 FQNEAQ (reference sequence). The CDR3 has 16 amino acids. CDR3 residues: CSSSLVEVATNEKLFF. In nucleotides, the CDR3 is TGTTCCAGCAGCTTAGTCGAGGTTGCAACTAATGAAAAACTGTTTTTT.

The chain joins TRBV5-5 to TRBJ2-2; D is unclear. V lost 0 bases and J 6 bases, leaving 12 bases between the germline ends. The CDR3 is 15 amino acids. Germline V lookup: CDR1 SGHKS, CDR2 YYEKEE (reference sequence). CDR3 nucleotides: TGTGCCAGCAGCTTGGGAGGCGAACGGGCCGGGGAGCTGTTTTTT. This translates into CASSLGGERAGELFF.

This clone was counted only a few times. This CDR3 reads CASSNYSGTGVGYTF. CDR3 DNA sequence: TGTGCCAGCAGTAATTATTCGGGAACAGGGGTTGGCTACACCTTC. The rearrangement links TRBV27 to TRBJ1-2, with 7 nucleotides matching TRBD1. The CDR3 extends over 15 amino acids. Trimming cost V 5 bases and J 7 bases; bases outside gene matches: 13. CDR1 MNHEY and CDR2 SMNVEV come from the germline V gene (reference sequence).